This TCR beta chain was captured in a study of cytomegalovirus exposure and HLA in healthy donors. Study outcomes and limitations: Donors belonging to an Asian-associated ancestry cluster reportedly showed fewer N-insertions in productive TCRs than the roughly 670-donor mean, according to what a later analysis found. The HLA-A and HLA-B alleles of most subjects were reportedly predicted accurately from TCR beta sequences. In a later analysis, specific HLA alleles were associated with 15,000 to 20,000 TCR beta sequences at a 0.05 false discovery rate. Across HLA loci, a later analysis found differing TCR association rates, with DRB1 most and HLA-C fewest.

60 Vbeta and 13 Jbeta primers were used in PCR. Sequenced by immunoSEQ multiplex PCR; TCRdb stores in-frame clones only, minus some. The sample includes over 85,000 clones, 73% of them seen just once. Comment on this clone: Antigen specificity is unknown.

The trim removed 4 bases at V and 5 bases at J, leaving 9 bases unmatched. The length of the CDR3 is 16 residues. CDR1 and CDR2 (germline): SGHNT, YYREEE (reference sequence). This TCR derives from a man aged 40-55 years in good health and CMV-seronegative. The rearrangement links TRBV5-4 to TRBJ2-2, with 9 positions matching TRBD1. Material: PBMCs. The CDR3: CASSRSGTGRTGELFF. The CDR3 nucleotides read TGTGCCAGCAGCCGATCTGGGACAGGGCGGACCGGGGAGCTGTTTTTT.